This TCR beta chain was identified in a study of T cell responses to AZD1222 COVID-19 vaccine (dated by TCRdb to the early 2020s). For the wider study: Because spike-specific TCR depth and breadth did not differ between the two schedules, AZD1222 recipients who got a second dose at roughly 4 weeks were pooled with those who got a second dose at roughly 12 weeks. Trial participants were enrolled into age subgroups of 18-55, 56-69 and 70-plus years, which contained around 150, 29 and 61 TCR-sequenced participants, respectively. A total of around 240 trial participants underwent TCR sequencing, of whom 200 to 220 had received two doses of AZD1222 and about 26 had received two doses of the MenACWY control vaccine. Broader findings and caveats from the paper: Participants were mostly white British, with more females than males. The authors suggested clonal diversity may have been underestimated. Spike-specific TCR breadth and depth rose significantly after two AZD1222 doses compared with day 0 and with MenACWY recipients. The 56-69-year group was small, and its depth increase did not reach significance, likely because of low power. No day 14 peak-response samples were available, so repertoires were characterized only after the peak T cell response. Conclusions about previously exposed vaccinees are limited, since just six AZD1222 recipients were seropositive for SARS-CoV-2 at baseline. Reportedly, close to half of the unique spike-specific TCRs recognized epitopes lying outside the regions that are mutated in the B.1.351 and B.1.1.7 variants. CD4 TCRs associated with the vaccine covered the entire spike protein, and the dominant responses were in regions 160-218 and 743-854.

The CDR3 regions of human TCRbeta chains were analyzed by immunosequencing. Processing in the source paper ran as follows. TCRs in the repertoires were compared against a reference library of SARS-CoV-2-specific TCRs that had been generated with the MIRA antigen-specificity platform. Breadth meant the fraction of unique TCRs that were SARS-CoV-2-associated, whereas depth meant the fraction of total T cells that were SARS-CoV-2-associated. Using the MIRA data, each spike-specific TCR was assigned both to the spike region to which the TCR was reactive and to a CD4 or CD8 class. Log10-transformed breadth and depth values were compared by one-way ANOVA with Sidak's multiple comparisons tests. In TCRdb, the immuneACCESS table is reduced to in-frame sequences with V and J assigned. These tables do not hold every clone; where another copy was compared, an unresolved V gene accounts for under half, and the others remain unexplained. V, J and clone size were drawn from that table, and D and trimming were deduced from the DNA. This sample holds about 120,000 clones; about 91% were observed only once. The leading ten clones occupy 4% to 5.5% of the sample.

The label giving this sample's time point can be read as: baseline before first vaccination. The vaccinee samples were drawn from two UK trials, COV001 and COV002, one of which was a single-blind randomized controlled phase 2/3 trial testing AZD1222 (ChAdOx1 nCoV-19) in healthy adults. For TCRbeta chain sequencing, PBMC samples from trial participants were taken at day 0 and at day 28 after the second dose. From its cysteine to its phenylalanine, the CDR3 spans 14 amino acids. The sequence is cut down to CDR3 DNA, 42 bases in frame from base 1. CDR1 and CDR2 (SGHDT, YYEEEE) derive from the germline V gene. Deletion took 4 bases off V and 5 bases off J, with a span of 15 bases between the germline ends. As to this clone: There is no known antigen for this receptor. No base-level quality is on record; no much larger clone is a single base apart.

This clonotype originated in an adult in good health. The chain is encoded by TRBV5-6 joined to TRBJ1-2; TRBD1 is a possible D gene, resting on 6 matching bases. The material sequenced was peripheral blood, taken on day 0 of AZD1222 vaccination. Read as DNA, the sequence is TGTGCCAGCAGCCGCCCAGTCACAGGGTATGGCTACACCTTC. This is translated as CASSRPVTGYGYTF.